The following is a TCR beta chain sequence with its context. The target antigen is unknown. At one end the junction does not follow the germline gene, possibly because of a read error. Germline assignment: CDR1 SGHRS and CDR2 YFSETQ. The CDR3 has 13 residues. A minimum of 6 micrograms of total RNA was extracted per sample. These data belong to a study of blood T cells in healthy people across ages. Study-wide findings and caveats: When set beside aged donors, long-lived donors presented more naive CD4+ cells and higher diversity. The recorded TCR beta diversity per million T cells decreased in a roughly linear manner with age.

Next came a second PCR, run for about 7 to 12 cycles, which used a sample-barcoded 5' primer along with a J-beta primer mix. Every individual sample yielded 2.5 million or more paired-end reads (each containing CDR3). Each CDR3 protein is one row after TCRdb ran MiXCR on the 5' RACE reads. Among hundreds of thousands of distinct CDR3 sequences, 21% were seen once, and the ten largest hold under 4%. The clonotype was recovered from a man in his 70s in good health. The specimen was blood. The chain joins TRBV5-1 to TRBJ2-1; no definite D call. The CDR3 spells CASSFRGYNDQFF. DNA of the CDR3: TGCGCCAGCAGCTTTCGCGGTTACAATGACCAGTTCTTC.